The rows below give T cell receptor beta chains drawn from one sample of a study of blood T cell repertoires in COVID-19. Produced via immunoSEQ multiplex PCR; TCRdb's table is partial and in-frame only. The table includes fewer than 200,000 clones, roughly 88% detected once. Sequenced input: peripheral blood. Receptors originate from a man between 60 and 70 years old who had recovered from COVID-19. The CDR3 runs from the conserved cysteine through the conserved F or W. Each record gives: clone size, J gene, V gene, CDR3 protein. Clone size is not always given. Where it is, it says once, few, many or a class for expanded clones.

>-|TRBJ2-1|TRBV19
CASRPRGSSYNEQFF
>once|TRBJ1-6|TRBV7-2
CASTPVWDRGRIGSPLHF
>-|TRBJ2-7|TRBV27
CASSFLGRTTYEQYF
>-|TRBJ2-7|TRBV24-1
CATSPRDRVSYEQYF
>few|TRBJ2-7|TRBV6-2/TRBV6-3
CASSYRSGLAVPYEQYF
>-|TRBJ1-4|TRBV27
CASSFSGPNEKLFF
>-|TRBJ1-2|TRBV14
CASSQDERVGYTF
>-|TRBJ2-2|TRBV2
CASSRRENTGELFF
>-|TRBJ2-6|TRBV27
CASSPGQGRTGANVLTF
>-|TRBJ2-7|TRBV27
CASSLVPTGGYEQYF
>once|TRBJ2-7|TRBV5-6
CASSFGGDASYEQYF
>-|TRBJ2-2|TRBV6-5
CASSYSFQRTGELFF
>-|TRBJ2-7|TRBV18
CASSPNRGSYEQYF
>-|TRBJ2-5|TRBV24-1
CATELYETQYF
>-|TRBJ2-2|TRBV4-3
CASSQGLGQGITNTGELFF
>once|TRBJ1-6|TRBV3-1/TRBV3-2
CASSQDSGVADSPLHF
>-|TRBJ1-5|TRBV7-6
CASSLGLKGTKRGQPQHF
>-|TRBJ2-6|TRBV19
CASSTRAGGSSGANVLTF
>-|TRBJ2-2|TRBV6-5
CASSRTGELFF
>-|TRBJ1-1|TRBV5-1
CASSPTDRPNTEAFF
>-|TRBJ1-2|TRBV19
CASSIRGQAYGYTF
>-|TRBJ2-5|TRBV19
CASSINRVTTQETQYF
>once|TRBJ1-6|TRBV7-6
CASSLGSGLGHSPLHF
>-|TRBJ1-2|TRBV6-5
CASSLRPRAPYGYTF
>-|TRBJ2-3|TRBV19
CASSIADTQYF
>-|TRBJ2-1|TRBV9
CASSQQSGPSSYNEQFF
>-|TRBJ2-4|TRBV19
CASSTLDRLNIQYF
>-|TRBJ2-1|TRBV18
CASSPPLAGGSYNEQFF
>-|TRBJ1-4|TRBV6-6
CASNRGAANEKLFF
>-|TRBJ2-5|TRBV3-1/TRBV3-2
CASSQEGTGGQETQYF
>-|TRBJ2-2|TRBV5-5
CASSYSSGGAPGELFF
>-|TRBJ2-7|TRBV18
CASSPTDKIYEQYF
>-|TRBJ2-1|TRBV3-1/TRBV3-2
CASSQNTRGNEQFF
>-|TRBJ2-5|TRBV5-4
CASSLTAQETQYF
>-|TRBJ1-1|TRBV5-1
CASSLVYQGANLMNTEAFF
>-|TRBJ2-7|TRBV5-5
CASSPRWGGANDYEQYF
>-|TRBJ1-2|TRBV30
CAWSVVVSGVGGYTF
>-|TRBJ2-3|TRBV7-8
CASSLWGGTRDTQYF
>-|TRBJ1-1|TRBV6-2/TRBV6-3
CASSHRDRYMNTEAFF
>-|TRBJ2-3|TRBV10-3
CAIGGGGATDTQYF
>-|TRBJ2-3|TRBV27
CASSVPGQGPLGTDTQYF
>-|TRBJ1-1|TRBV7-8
CASSPNRQGRNTEAFF
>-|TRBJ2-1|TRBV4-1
CASSSRLAGGIGDEQFF
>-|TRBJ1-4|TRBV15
CATSRGGRATNEKLFF
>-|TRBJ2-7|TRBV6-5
CASRSEAAQYEQYF
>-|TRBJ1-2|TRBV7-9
CASSLLGQAGECYTF
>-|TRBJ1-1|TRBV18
CASSPGQGPTEAFF
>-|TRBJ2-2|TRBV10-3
CAISRDASGLSNTGELFF
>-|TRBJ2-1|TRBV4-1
CASSQEWASNEQFF
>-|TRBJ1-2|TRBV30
CAWSVGAQSWNGYTF
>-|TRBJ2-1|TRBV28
CASSPQGAFTNEQFF
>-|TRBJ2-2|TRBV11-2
CASSPDTSIGELFF
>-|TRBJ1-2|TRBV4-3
CASSQEGRGSLGYTF
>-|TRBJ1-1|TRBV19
CASSTGRGLNTEAFF
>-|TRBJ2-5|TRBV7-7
CASSLRVEETQYF